A single sample gave rise to the 4 T cell receptor beta chains below, sequenced in a study of shared clonotypes between healthy human individuals. The assay was immunoSEQ multiplex PCR, and TCRdb's table has in-frame clones only and misses some. The repertoire consists of hundreds of thousands of clones, with 95% occurring once and the leading ten covering approximately 0.12%. Naive CD8 cells were CD45RO-negative, positively selected for CCR7, excluding terminally differentiated effector memory CD45RA+ cells. The specimen sequenced was naive CD8+ T cells sorted from blood. These receptors came from a woman aged 25 to 39 in good health.

The chain carries TRBV13 and TRBJ1-3, with 7 positions matching TRBD1. J was trimmed by 2 bases and V by 0 bases; bases with no gene match: 1. This CDR3 region has 15 residues. Germline V gene lookup returns CDR1 PRHDT and CDR2 FYEKMQ (reference sequence). The chain's CDR3 is CASSLGGGTGNTIYF. The CDR3 region has the DNA TGTGCCAGCAGCTTAGGAGGGGGCACTGGAAACACCATATATTTT.

The chain links TRBV9 to TRBJ2-7, with 10 bases aligning to TRBD1. The CDR3 has 15 residues. The J segment lost 0 bases and the V segment lost 4 bases, leaving 4 bases of the junction unmatched. Looked up from germline, CDR1 is SGDLS and CDR2 is YYNGEE. Written as DNA, the CDR3 is TGTGCCAGCAGCCGGGACAGGGGAAGCTCCTACGAGCAGTACTTC. Encoded protein: CASSRDRGSSYEQYF.

The table lists this clone with a count of one. In the same sample, other DNA sequences code for this CDR3. This chain joins TRBV28 and TRBJ1-5; D remains ambiguous. The V gene lost 2 bases and the J gene lost 4 bases, with 9 bases spanning the gap. CDR3 length equals 14 residues. The germline V gene encodes CDR1 MDHEN and CDR2 SYDVKM. The CDR3 is CASSLRQGNQPQHF. CDR3 coding DNA: TGTGCCAGCAGTTTAAGGCAAGGGAATCAGCCCCAGCATTTT.

The genes are TRBV6-5 and TRBJ2-7; no clear D gene. Germline V lookup: CDR1 MNHEY, CDR2 SVGAGI. Trimming took off 1 base at V and 7 bases at J, with 20 bases between the two ends. This CDR3 is 16 amino acids long. In DNA form, the CDR3 reads TGTGCCAGCAGTTACTTTTTATCGGGTTCTCCTAGGGAGCAGTACTTC. It codes for CASSYFLSGSPREQYF.